This entry features one TCR beta chain sequence. As yet, its antigen is unknown. Source study methods: Junction-only sequences without quality scores were provided by ImmunoSEQ, so filtering was different. TCRdb keeps only in-frame clones here, not all; method: immunoSEQ multiplex PCR. The V and J calls and the clone size are those of that table, but D and trimming were determined from the DNA. The profile shows over a million clones, more than 75% of them singletons. The data belong to a study of shared clonotypes between healthy human individuals. Germline V gene data show CDR1 as MDHEN and CDR2 as SYDVKM. V dropped 11 bases and J dropped 5 bases, with 7 bases sitting between them. The CDR3 is 10 amino acids. Study-wide points: An anticipated effect of sequencing depth on clonotype sharing among donors was recognized.

The receptor comes from a man in his late teens or twenties in good health. Some clones in this sample may be carry-over from other donors' samples. The chain couples TRBV28 to TRBJ1-5; D unresolved. The sample taken for sequencing was memory CD4+ T cells from PBMCs. Subset defined: CD45RA-negative fraction. DNA of the CDR3: TGTGCCTGCTGTGATCAGCCCCAGCATTTT. The encoded protein is CACCDQPQHF.